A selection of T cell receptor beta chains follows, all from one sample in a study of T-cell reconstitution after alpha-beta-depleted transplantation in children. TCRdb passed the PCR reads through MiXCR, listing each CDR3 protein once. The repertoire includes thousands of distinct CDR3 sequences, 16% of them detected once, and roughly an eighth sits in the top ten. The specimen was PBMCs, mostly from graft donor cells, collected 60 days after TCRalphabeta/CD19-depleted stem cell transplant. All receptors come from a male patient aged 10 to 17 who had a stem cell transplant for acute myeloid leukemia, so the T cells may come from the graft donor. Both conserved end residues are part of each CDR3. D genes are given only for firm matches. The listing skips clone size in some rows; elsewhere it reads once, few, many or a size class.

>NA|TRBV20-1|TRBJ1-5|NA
TGCAGTGCACAAGGGGATAGGAATCAGCCCCATCATTTT
CSAQGDRNQPHHF
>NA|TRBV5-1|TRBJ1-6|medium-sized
TGCGCCAGCAGCTTGGGGAGAGGGGATTATAATTCACCCCTCCACTTT
CASSLGRGDYNSPLHF
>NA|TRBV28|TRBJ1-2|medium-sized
TGTGCCAGCAGATTTACAGGGTTCTTAAAGGGTTATGGCTACACCTTC
CASRFTGFLKGYGYTF
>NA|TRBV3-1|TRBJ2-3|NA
TGTGCCAGCAGCCAAAACACAGATACGCAGTATTTT
CASSQNTDTQYF
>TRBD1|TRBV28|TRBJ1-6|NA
TGTGCCAGCAGTTTATCCGGGCTAGGGGGCCCTTCACCCCTCCACTTT
CASSLSGLGGPSPLHF
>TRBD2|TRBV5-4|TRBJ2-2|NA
TGTGCCAGCAGCTTGCCCGGGACTAGCGGGACCGGGGAGCTGTTTTTT
CASSLPGTSGTGELFF
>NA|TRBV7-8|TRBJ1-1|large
TGTGCCAGCAGCTTTTGGACATCTAACACTGAAGCTTTCTTT
CASSFWTSNTEAFF
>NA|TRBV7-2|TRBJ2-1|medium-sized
TGTGCCAGCAGCCCAAGTCTCTACAATGAGCAGTTCTTC
CASSPSLYNEQFF
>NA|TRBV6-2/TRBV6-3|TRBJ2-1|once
TGTGCCAGCAGTCGCGCGGGCCGCAATGAGCAGTTCTTC
CASSRAGRNEQFF
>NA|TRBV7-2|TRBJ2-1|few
TGTGCCAGCACAGGGAGATCCTACAATGAGCAGTTCTTC
CASTGRSYNEQFF
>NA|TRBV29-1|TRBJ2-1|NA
TGCAGCGTTGACCTCCAGGGAGCCCACTCCTACAATGAGCAGTTCTTC
CSVDLQGAHSYNEQFF